These 16 T cell receptor beta chains were sequenced from one sample in a study of cytomegalovirus exposure and HLA in healthy donors. Method: immunoSEQ multiplex PCR; TCRdb's copy keeps in-frame clones and lacks some. The sample records fewer than 200,000 clones, around 85% being singletons. Source material: PBMCs. Every receptor here comes from a man aged 18-30 years in good health and CMV-seropositive.

The V and J genes are TRBV4-1 and TRBJ2-3; D might be TRBD1 (6 bases). V was trimmed by 0 bases and J by 5 bases, leaving 6 bases between them. Germline V gene data show CDR1 as MGHRA and CDR2 as YSYEKL. CDR3 size: 13 residues. CDR3 loop: CASSQEGGDTQYF. In DNA, the CDR3 is TGCGCCAGCAGCCAAGAAGGGGGAGATACGCAGTATTTT.

The chain is built from TRBV7-3 and TRBJ2-3; TRBD2 aligns across 11 bases. The ends lost 5 bases at V and 4 bases at J; junction bases unmatched: 5. In germline, CDR1 is SGHTA, CDR2 FQGTGA. The CDR3 is 15 residues long. The CDR3, as DNA: TGTGCCAGCAGCCGAGGGGGACTAGCGGCAGATACGCAGTATTTT. Translated: CASSRGGLAADTQYF.

The V gene is TRBV6-4, the J gene TRBJ2-1, with 7 positions matching TRBD2. The CDR3 runs to 16 residues. V lost 2 bases and J lost 0; bases outside the gene matches: 4. Germline lookup yields CDR1 MRHNA and CDR2 SNTAGT. The CDR3 coding sequence is TGTGCCAGCAGTGACGACGGCGGGGGCTCCTACAATGAGCAGTTCTTC. Its protein is CASSDDGGGSYNEQFF.

This chain joins TRBV6-4 and TRBJ1-2; D possibly corresponds to TRBD1 (5 bases). Between the trimmed V and J ends, which lost 4 bases and 2 bases, there was a span of 8 bases. This CDR3 is 13 amino acids long. The germline gives CDR1 MRHNA, CDR2 SNTAGT. CDR3 sequence reads: CASSAQGNYGYTF. In nucleotides, the CDR3 is TGTGCCAGCAGTGCCCAGGGAAACTATGGCTACACCTTC.

This clone was counted once. This rearrangement joins TRBV19 to TRBJ2-3, with 7 nucleotides matching TRBD2. J was trimmed by 0 bases and V by 3 bases; bases with no gene match: 9. The CDR3 has 17 residues. CDR1 and CDR2 from the germline V gene are LNHDA and SQIVND (reference sequence). CDR3 amino acids: CASSISGIGLSTDTQYF. The DNA of the CDR3 is TGTGCCAGTAGTATCAGCGGGATTGGACTTAGCACAGATACGCAGTATTTT.

CDR3 in DNA: TGTGCCAGCAGTTTTTTGGGACAGGGGAGCGATGGCTACACCTTC. This sequence encodes CASSFLGQGSDGYTF. The rearrangement links TRBV27 to TRBJ1-2; TRBD1 agrees at 10 bases. Trimming cost V 3 bases and J 6 bases; bases outside gene matches: 7. The CDR3 extends over 15 amino acids. Germline values: CDR1 MNHEY, CDR2 SMNVEV (reference sequence).

The rearrangement links TRBV14 to TRBJ2-7; tentative D call: TRBD2 (6 bases). V was cut by 7 bases and J by 0 bases, with 10 bases left in between. Germline CDR1 and CDR2: SGHDN and FVKESK. The CDR3 consists of 13 residues. The chain's CDR3 is CASTPGGSYEQYF. The CDR3 nucleotides are TGTGCCAGCACCCCCGGGGGCTCCTACGAGCAGTACTTC.

V gene TRBV27 combines with J gene TRBJ2-3; perhaps TRBD1 as D (6 bases). The CDR3 length is 15 residues. Per the germline V gene, CDR1 is MNHEY and CDR2 is SMNVEV (reference sequence). Between the trimmed V and J ends, which lost 3 bases and 0 bases, there was a span of 10 bases. CDR3 region: CASSLLGQSTDTQYF. CDR3 sequence (DNA): TGTGCCAGCAGTTTGCTGGGACAAAGCACAGATACGCAGTATTTT.

The genes are TRBV2 and TRBJ1-1, with unresolved D. The CDR3 is made up of 14 amino acids. V lost 9 bases to trimming and J lost 1 base, with 15 bases between them. Germline V gene lookup returns CDR1 SNHLY and CDR2 FYNNEI. The CDR3 coding sequence is TGTGCCAGTTACGACGGGAGGGCGAACACTGAAGCTTTCTTT. It yields the protein CASYDGRANTEAFF.

The chain uses TRBV30 and TRBJ1-4, with D unclear. Trimming removed 3 bases at V and 4 bases at J, with 9 bases between. CDR1 and CDR2 (germline): GTSNPN, SVGIG (reference sequence). This CDR3 is built from 13 residues. The CDR3 DNA sequence: TGTGCCTGGAGGCGACGGGGTAATGAAAAACTGTTTTTT. It is translated as CAWRRRGNEKLFF.

J is TRBJ2-3 and V is TRBV2, with unresolved D. V was trimmed by 3 bases and J by 4 bases, leaving 5 bases between them. This CDR3 is 12 amino acids long. Germline V gene data show CDR1 as SNHLY and CDR2 as FYNNEI. The CDR3 region has the DNA TGTGCCAGCAGTGAGAGGTCAGATACGCAGTATTTT. Translating gives CASSERSDTQYF.

The chain is built from TRBV2 and TRBJ2-1; the D gene is possibly TRBD1 (5 bases). V lost 1 base and J lost 3, with 7 bases in between. Germline V gives CDR1 SNHLY, CDR2 FYNNEI. This CDR3 comprises 14 residues. CDR3 bases: TGTGCCAGCAGTGAAGGGGGCAGCTACAATGAGCAGTTCTTC. It codes for CASSEGGSYNEQFF.

This clone was recorded once. The gene calls are TRBV27 and TRBJ2-7; 7 bases align to TRBD1. J lost 0 bases, V lost 5 bases, and 10 bases had no gene match. The germline V gene has CDR1 MNHEY and CDR2 SMNVEV (reference sequence). This CDR3 spans 16 amino acids. CDR3 coding DNA: TGTGCCAGCAGTCCCCTAGGGGACAGCCCCTCCTACGAGCAGTACTTC. Amino acid sequence: CASSPLGDSPSYEQYF.

This rearrangement joins TRBV4-1 to TRBJ1-1; 7 positions match TRBD1. The V and J ends lost 3 bases and 1 base, in that order; junction bases with no gene match: 2. The CDR3 has 14 residues. From germline, CDR1 is MGHRA and CDR2 YSYEKL. CDR3 in DNA: TGCGCCAGCAGCCACAGACAGGGGAACACTGAAGCTTTCTTT. It specifies CASSHRQGNTEAFF.

The J gene is TRBJ1-2, the V gene TRBV11-3; D is ambiguous. The CDR3 runs 13 residues. Germline V gene sequence: CDR1 SGHNT, CDR2 YENEEA. The V and J ends lost 5 bases and 7 bases respectively, with 14 bases between them. The CDR3 protein is CASSAQTRGGYTF. In DNA, the CDR3 is TGTGCCAGCAGCGCACAAACACGGGGTGGCTACACCTTC. Looking up the rest from reference TRBV11-3 and TRBJ1-2 gives the full variable domain: EAGVVQSPRYKIIEKKQPVAFWCNPISGHNTLYWYLQNLGQGPELLIRYENEEAVDDSQLPKDRFSAERLKGVDSTLKIQPAELGDSAVYLCASSAQTRGGYTFGSGTRLTVV.

The CDR3 region is CASSQGVNSPLHF. The CDR3 DNA sequence: TGTGCCAGCAGTCAAGGGGTTAATTCACCCCTCCACTTT. The chain has TRBV27 and TRBJ1-6; TRBD1 is a possible D gene (5 bases). The CDR3 is 13 amino acids. Germline CDR1 is MNHEY and CDR2 is SMNVEV (reference sequence). V lost 5 bases and J 6 bases, leaving 8 bases between the germline ends.